This TCR beta chain was profiled in a study of cytomegalovirus exposure and HLA in healthy donors. Study findings and constraints: It was reported that TCR beta sequences correctly inferred the HLA-A and HLA-B alleles for most subjects. Being productive about 87% or about 30% of the time was typical of most TCR beta V segments in an earlier analysis. A highly shared variant cluster was judged a likely technical artifact. Upon later analysis, TCR association rates were observed to vary by HLA locus, being highest for DRB1 and lowest for HLA-C.

CDR1 SGHNT and CDR2 YYREEE come from the germline V gene (reference sequence). The CDR3 has 19 residues. Details on this clone: Its antigen is unidentified.

Primers: 60 Vbeta forward and 13 Jbeta reverse. Here immunoSEQ multiplex PCR was the method, and the copy in TCRdb shows in-frame clones only, minus some. The sample holds some 150,000 clones, 76% seen once. V and J are TRBV5-4 and TRBJ2-5, with 14 nucleotides matching TRBD2. The assigned J gene may be wrong: the sequence end matches TRBJ2-7 better. The receptor was derived from a female donor in good health and CMV-seropositive. The sequenced sample was PBMCs. The CDR3 protein is CASSLGPGLAGASSYEQYF. The CDR3 DNA sequence: TGTGCCAGCAGCTTGGGTCCGGGACTAGCGGGAGCTAGCTCCTACGAGCAGTACTTC.